This TCR beta chain was recovered during a study of blood T cell repertoires in COVID-19 (dated by TCRdb to 2018 to 2020). Regarding the complete study: Collaborator samples came from the United States, Italy and Spain and covered acute and convalescent phases of COVID-19. The material from the prospective study consisted of cDNA or gDNA derived from T cells, B-cell-depleted T cells, or PBMCs. The dataset comprised deeply sampled blood TCRbeta repertoires from subjects exposed to, actively infected with, or recovered from COVID-19. A freely available public database, intended as a resource for researchers studying the immune response to SARS-CoV-2, is where the repertoires were released. The samples were drawn from the first 160 participants of the ongoing ImmuneRACE study and from 1,254 subjects provided by 6 global collaborators. The sample metadata nearly always contained a de-identified subject ID, COVID-19 status, age in years and sex. Where available, HLA class I and class II types were obtained from metadata supplied by the sample provider rather than from assay-based typing.

The collaborating institutions used their own protocols to collect whole blood in K2EDTA tubes. For TCRbeta analysis, collaborator samples were shipped as frozen whole blood, as isolated PBMCs, or as DNA extracted from either sample type. Comment on this clone: Its antigen is unknown. No much larger clone is present one base from it, and per-base qualities are unavailable.

Taken from cysteine to phenylalanine, the CDR3 has 13 residues. Only the CDR3 region is kept as DNA, spanning 39 bases read in frame from base 1. Relative to germline, V is 0 bases shorter and J is 7 bases shorter, with 10 bases between their ends. As encoded in the germline V gene (reference sequence), CDR1 is LGHDT while CDR2 is YNNKEL. Broad study findings and their caveats: The amount of clinical and demographic metadata varied by source and participant and was provided uncurated.

The immunoSEQ Assay, a bias-controlled multiplex PCR, was used to amplify TCRbeta CDR3 regions from genomic DNA. The paper's processing steps were these. The number of nucleated cells in each sample was estimated by amplification of reference gene primers within the assay. To quantify the absolute abundance of each unique TCRbeta CDR3 rearrangement, sequence reads were collapsed and filtered. For each sample, productive Simpson clonality was calculated as the square root of Simpson's diversity index over productive rearrangements. As stored in TCRdb, this immuneACCESS dataset retains in-frame rearrangements with V and J assigned. A fraction of the clones does not appear; measured against another copy, unresolved V genes explain less than half of the discrepancy, and the remainder lacks a known reason. V, J and clone size were drawn from that table, and D and trimming were deduced from the DNA. The sample contains some 670,000 clones, over 80% of them found a single time. The ten largest make up 0.2% to 0.3% of the sample.

What was sequenced was peripheral blood. This chain is built from TRBV3-1 (or the pseudogene TRBV3-2) and TRBJ2-7, with a weak D call of TRBD2 (5 bases match). The sequence was obtained from a woman younger than 30 with acute or convalescent COVID-19. At the DNA level, the sequence is TGTGCCAGCAGCCAAGAAGGAGGCCGGGAGCAGTACTTC. This gives the protein CASSQEGGREQYF.